This TCR beta chain is drawn from a study of blood T cell repertoires in COVID-19. Study details: COVID-19 samples, acute and convalescent, were from the United States, Italy and Spain.

The CDR3 length is 13 residues. The germline CDR1 and CDR2 sequences are GTSNPN and SVGIG (reference sequence). The V gene lost 3 bases and the J gene lost 3 bases, with 6 bases spanning the gap. Sequencing was performed with immunoSEQ multiplex PCR; in TCRdb, only in-frame clones are kept and a portion is missing. The sample has over 200,000 clones, about 88% seen once. This clonotype originated in a woman in her fifties or sixties with acute or convalescent COVID-19. What was sequenced was peripheral blood. The chain is built from TRBV30 and TRBJ1-6; no definite D call. The CDR3: CAWSLYYNSPLHF. The CDR3 nucleotides are TGTGCCTGGAGCCTTTACTATAATTCACCCCTCCACTTT. Combining the CDR3 with reference TRBV30 and TRBJ1-6 gives the whole variable domain SQTIHQWPATLVQPVGSPLSLECTVEGTSNPNLYWYRQAAGRGLQLLFYSVGIGQISSEVPQNLSASRPQDRQFILSSKKLLLSDSGFYLCAWSLYYNSPLHFGNGTRLTVT.